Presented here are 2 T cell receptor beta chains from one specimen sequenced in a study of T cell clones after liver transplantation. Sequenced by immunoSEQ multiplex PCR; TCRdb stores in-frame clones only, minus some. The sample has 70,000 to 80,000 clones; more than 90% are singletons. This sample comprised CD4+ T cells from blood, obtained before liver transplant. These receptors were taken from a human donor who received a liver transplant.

This CDR3 is CASSLGGQGDGYTF. CDR3 DNA: TGCGCCAGCAGCTTGGGAGGGCAGGGTGATGGCTACACCTTC. V and J are TRBV5-1 and TRBJ1-2, with D perhaps TRBD1 (5 bases). The CDR3 runs 14 residues. Per the germline V gene, CDR1 is SGHRS and CDR2 is YFSETQ. V was clipped by 0 bases and J by 6 bases, with 12 bases between them.

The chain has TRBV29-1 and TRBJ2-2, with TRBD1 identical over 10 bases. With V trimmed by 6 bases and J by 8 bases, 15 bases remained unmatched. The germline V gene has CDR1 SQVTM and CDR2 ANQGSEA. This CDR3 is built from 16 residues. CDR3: CSVQFGDRGTLGELFF. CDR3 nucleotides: TGCAGCGTCCAATTCGGGGACAGGGGTACTCTGGGGGAGCTGTTTTTT.